This TCR beta chain appears in the sequencing data of a study of brain T cells in children with intractable seizures. Libraries were prepared by immunoSEQ multiplex PCR; TCRdb keeps only in-frame clonotypes and omits some of them. Of 110,000 or so clones in the sample, approximately 94% are singletons; the top ten hold 3.5% to 4.5%. Sequencing was limited to surgery cases with top T cell transcript signatures in brain tissue. The CDR3 consists of 19 residues. Per the germline V gene, CDR1 is KGHSH and CDR2 is LQKENI. The V gene end was trimmed by 1 base and the J gene end by 2 bases; junction bases not matched to a gene: 16.

The TCR was taken from a boy in the first two years of life with hemimegalencephaly and intractable seizures. The specimen was peripheral blood, collected at surgery. The V gene is TRBV18, the J gene TRBJ2-7; the match to TRBD2 covers 8 bases. In nucleotides, the CDR3 is TGTGCCAGCTCACCACTTGCCCCCGGGACTAGTGGCGGAACCTACGAGCAGTACTTC. This encodes CASSPLAPGTSGGTYEQYF.